This TCR beta chain was obtained from a study of shared clonotypes between healthy human individuals. Turning to the study itself: Those who served as donors were a couple of women and a few men between the ages of 18 and 49.

Unmatched junction bases numbered 3, after V lost 6 bases and J lost 5 bases. The CDR3 totals 13 residues. The germline V gene encodes CDR1 MNHEY and CDR2 SMNVEV (reference sequence). It was into CD45RA+ naive and CD45RA-negative memory subsets that the CD4+ cells were split. With regard to this clone: Antigen unknown. Other DNA sequences from this sample encode an identical CDR3 as well.

Study-wide results and caveats: Rarefaction showed that sequencing of sorted subsets was incomplete (despite large depth). All-four-donor shared clonotypes had higher generation probabilities than non-shared clonotypes did.

Profiled with immunoSEQ multiplex PCR; TCRdb holds only in-frame clones, not every one. The table shows millions of clones, with around 90% occurring only once. Source material: naive CD4+ T cells sorted from blood. Subset in this sample: CD45RA+ positively selected. The sequence was obtained from a man younger than 35 in good health. The V call is TRBV27, the J call TRBJ2-7; 11 bases are shared with TRBD2. CDR3 region: CASRLAGGHEQYF. The CDR3 region has the DNA TGTGCCAGCAGATTAGCGGGAGGGCACGAGCAGTACTTC.